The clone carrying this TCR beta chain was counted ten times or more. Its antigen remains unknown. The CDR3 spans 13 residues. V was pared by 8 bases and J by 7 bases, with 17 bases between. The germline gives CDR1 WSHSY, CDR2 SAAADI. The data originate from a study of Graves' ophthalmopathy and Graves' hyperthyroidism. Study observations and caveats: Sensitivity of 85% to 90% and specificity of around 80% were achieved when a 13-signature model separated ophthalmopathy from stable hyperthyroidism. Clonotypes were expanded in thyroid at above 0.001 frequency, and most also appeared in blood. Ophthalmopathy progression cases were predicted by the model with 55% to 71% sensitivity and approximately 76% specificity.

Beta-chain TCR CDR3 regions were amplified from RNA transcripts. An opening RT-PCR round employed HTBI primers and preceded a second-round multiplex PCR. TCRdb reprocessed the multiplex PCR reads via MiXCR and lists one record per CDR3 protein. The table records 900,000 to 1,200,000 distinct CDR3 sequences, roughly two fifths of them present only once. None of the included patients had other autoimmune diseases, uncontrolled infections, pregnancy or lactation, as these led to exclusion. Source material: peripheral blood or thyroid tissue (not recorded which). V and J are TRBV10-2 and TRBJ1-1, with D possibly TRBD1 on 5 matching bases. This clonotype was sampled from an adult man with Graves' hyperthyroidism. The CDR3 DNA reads TGCGCCAGCGGGGGACGGATCTTTGGTGAAGCTTTCTTT. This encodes CASGGRIFGEAFF.